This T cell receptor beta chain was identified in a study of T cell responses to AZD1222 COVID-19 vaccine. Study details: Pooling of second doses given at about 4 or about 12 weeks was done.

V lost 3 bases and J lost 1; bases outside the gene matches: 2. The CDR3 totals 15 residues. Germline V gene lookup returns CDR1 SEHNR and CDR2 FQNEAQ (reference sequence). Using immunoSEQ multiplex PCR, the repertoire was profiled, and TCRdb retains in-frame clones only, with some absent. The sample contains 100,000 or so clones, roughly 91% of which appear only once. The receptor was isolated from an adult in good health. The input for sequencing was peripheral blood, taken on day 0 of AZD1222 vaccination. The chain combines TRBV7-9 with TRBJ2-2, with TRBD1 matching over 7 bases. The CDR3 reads CASSFGDRNTGELFF. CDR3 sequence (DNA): TGTGCCAGCAGCTTTGGGGACAGGAACACCGGGGAGCTGTTTTTT.